Presented here are 28 T cell receptor beta chains from one specimen sequenced in a study of CD8+ T cells in alopecia areata. Extraction of RNA preceded its reverse transcription into cDNA, which served as the sequencing template. Only in-frame clones appear in the TCRdb table, and some are missing; sequencing was by immunoSEQ multiplex PCR. There are some 110,000 clones in the sample, none observed a single time. Sequenced input: lesional skin. The origin of the receptors is a C3H/HeJ mouse with alopecia areata. This line is of MHC haplotype H2-k.

Concerning this clone: All gene names here are mouse names. CDR3 sequence: CASSDDDWGGSAETLYF. CDR3 bases read: TGTGCCAGCAGTGATGACGACTGGGGGGGAAGTGCAGAA. The V and J genes are TRBV13-1 and TRBJ2-3, with TRBD2 matching 11 bases. The read stops 4 residues short of the end of the CDR3; the missing end is completed from the germline J gene. The CDR3 extends over 17 amino acids. Germline lookup yields CDR1 NSHNY and CDR2 SYGAGN. Trimming took 0 bases from V and 0 from J; bases not matched to a gene: 3.

On this clone itself: Gene names denote mouse genes. The DNA ends 4 residues before the CDR3 does, and the rest of the CDR3 is filled in from the germline J gene. This rearrangement joins TRBV13-2 to TRBJ2-7; D is perhaps TRBD1 (6 bases). The length of the CDR3 is 14 residues. Germline V CDR1 and CDR2: NNHNN, SYGAGS (reference sequence). V was shortened by 1 base and J by 3 bases, with 11 bases between the two germline ends. The CDR3 reads CASGDPRDNYEQYF. The sequenced part of the CDR3 DNA is TGTGCCAGCGGTGATCCCCGGGACAACTAT.

A note on this clone: The germline and genes are mouse ones. The read gets to within 4 residues of the CDR3 end, and the germline J gene fills in the rest. The sample contains more than one DNA sequence encoding this CDR3. The rearrangement links TRBV1 to TRBJ2-7, with a tentative D call TRBD1 (5 bases). The CDR3 length is 13 residues. Germline-derived CDR1 and CDR2 are NSQYPW and LRSPGD (reference sequence). CDR3 amino acids: CTCSADDSYEQYF. The part of the CDR3 DNA that was read is TGCACCTGCAGTGCAGACGACAGTTAT.

About this clone itself: The gene symbols are mouse symbols. The sequenced fragment ends 4 residues before the CDR3 boundary, so the rest is inferred from the germline J gene. The chain employs TRBV1 and TRBJ2-7; TRBD1 agrees at 9 bases. In germline, CDR1 is NSQYPW, CDR2 LRSPGD (reference sequence). The CDR3 runs to 15 residues. CDR3 sequence reads: CTCSARTGDEDEQYF. The part of the CDR3 DNA that was read is TGCACCTGCAGTGCAAGGACAGGGGATGAGGAT.

On this clone: Germline and genes: mouse. The sequence runs out 4 residues before the end of the CDR3; the remainder is reconstructed from the germline J gene. The chain employs TRBV19 and TRBJ2-4, with TRBD2 identical over 13 bases. CDR1 is FNHDT, CDR2 SITEND, per germline (reference sequence). The CDR3 contains 15 residues. CDR3 DNA (partial): TGTGCCAGCAGAACGGGACTGGGGGGGGGAAAC. Protein sequence: CASRTGLGGGN. The whole CDR3 sequence is CASRTGLGGGNTLYF. The variable domain in full, completed from reference TRBV19 and TRBJ2-4, reads GGIITQTPKFLIGQEGQKLTLKCQQNFNHDTMYWYRQDSGKGLRLIYYSITENDLQKGDLSEGYDASREKKSSFSLTVTSAQKNEMAVFLCASRTGLGGGNTLYFGAGTRLSVL.

Concerning this clone itself: These gene names are mouse names. The same CDR3 can be traced to other DNA sequences in this sample. The sequenced part of the CDR3 DNA is TGTGCTAGCAGTAGAAAGGGACTGGGGCAAGAC. Encoded protein: CASSRKGLGQD. The whole CDR3 protein reads CASSRKGLGQDTQYF. J is TRBJ2-5 and V is TRBV17, with TRBD2 matching 10 bases. The sequence runs out 4 residues before the end of the CDR3; the remainder is reconstructed from the germline J gene. V gave up 2 bases and J gave up 3 bases; unmatched junction bases: 2. From germline, CDR1 is MNHDT and CDR2 YYDKIL. The CDR3 length is 15 residues.

This clone has a handful of counts. The gene names here belong to mouse. The read ends 4 residues shy of where the CDR3 ends; the end is completed using the germline J gene. The sample contains more than one DNA sequence encoding this CDR3. The rearrangement joins TRBV1 to TRBJ2-5, with 10 positions matching TRBD1. Germline CDR1 and CDR2: NSQYPW and LRSPGD (reference sequence). This CDR3 has 15 residues. The part of the CDR3 DNA that was read is TGCACCTGCAGTGCAGATCTGGGACAGGGGGAC. Translation gives CTCSADLGQGD. The entire CDR3 sequence reads CTCSADLGQGDTQYF. Full variable domain (missing parts from reference TRBV1 and TRBJ2-5): VTLLEQNPRWRLVPRGQAVNLRCILKNSQYPWMSWYQQDLQKQLQWLFTLRSPGDKEVKSLPGADYLATRVTDTELRLQVANMSQGRTLYCTCSADLGQGDTQYFGPGTRLLVL.

On this clone: Genes and germline come from the mouse. Sequencing ends 4 residues short of the CDR3 end; the germline J gene provides the rest. The chain joins TRBV16 to TRBJ2-7, with TRBD2 identical over 11 bases. CDR1 SGHSA and CDR2 FRNQAP come from the germline V gene. V dropped 5 bases and J dropped 0; count of bases not matched to a gene: 0. The CDR3 totals 14 residues. CDR3 DNA (partial): TGTGCAAGCAGCGACTGGGGGGGCTCCTAT. It translates to CASSDWGGSY. The CDR3 as a whole reads CASSDWGGSYEQYF.

This clone was detected a few times. Gene names are the mouse ones. The CDR3 extends 4 residues past the end of the read, so its final part is completed from the germline J gene. The chain employs TRBV16 and TRBJ2-4, with TRBD1 matching over 8 bases. This CDR3 spans 12 amino acids. CDR1 and CDR2 (germline): SGHSA, FRNQAP. CDR3 sequence: CASSSGGNTLYF. CDR3 bases read: TGTGCAAGCAGCTCAGGGGGCAAC.

Concerning this clone itself: Here the gene names and germline are mouse. The missing CDR3 end, 4 residues past where the read stops, is filled in from the germline J gene. The genes are TRBV5 and TRBJ2-5; 12 bases agree with TRBD2. The length of the CDR3 is 16 residues. The V gene's germline CDR1 is LGHNA and CDR2 YNLKQL (reference sequence). Trimming cost V 0 bases and J 3 bases; bases outside gene matches: 1. The CDR3 reads CASSQEDWGGQDTQYF. Incomplete CDR3 DNA: TGTGCCAGCAGCCAAGAGGACTGGGGGGGGCAAGAC.

This clone was detected a few times. Gene names denote mouse genes. The CDR3 is cut off 4 residues early in the read; its end comes from the germline J gene. The chain employs TRBV16 and TRBJ2-4; a possible D gene is TRBD1 (6 bases). The CDR3 loop spans 15 amino acids. CDR1 and CDR2 (germline): SGHSA, FRNQAP. The V end lost 3 bases, the J end lost 0 bases, and 10 bases lay between the germline ends. The CDR3: CASSFPDSSQNTLYF. The sequenced CDR3 bases are TGTGCAAGCAGCTTCCCGGACAGTAGTCAAAAC.

On this clone: Germline and genes: mouse. Read data end 4 residues before the CDR3 end; the end is taken from the germline J gene. The gene calls are TRBV13-3 and TRBJ1-4, with TRBD1 matching over 9 bases. The CDR3 is made up of 15 amino acids. Germline V gene data show CDR1 as NNHDY and CDR2 as SYVADS. The DNA read from the CDR3 is TGTGCCAGCAGTGATGCAAACAGGGGGCCCGAA. Translating it yields CASSDANRGPE. The entire CDR3 is CASSDANRGPERLFF.

The sample holds a few counts of this clone. Here the gene names and germline are mouse. The observed sequence ends 4 residues before the CDR3 terminus, with the missing tail filled in from the germline J gene. The chain combines TRBV1 with TRBJ2-7, with 11 positions matching TRBD1. The CDR3 has 14 amino acids. The germline gives CDR1 NSQYPW, CDR2 LRSPGD (reference sequence). The CDR3 protein is CTCSARDRGDEQYF. The sequenced part of the CDR3 DNA is TGCACCTGCAGTGCTCGGGACAGGGGGGAT.

With regard to this clone: Germline and genes: mouse. The read terminates 4 residues ahead of where the CDR3 ends, so the germline J gene completes it. This chain links TRBV1 with TRBJ2-5; 10 bases are shared with TRBD2. The germline gives CDR1 NSQYPW, CDR2 LRSPGD (reference sequence). V gave up 0 bases and J gave up 2 bases; unmatched junction bases: 5. This CDR3 spans 17 amino acids. The CDR3 sequence: CTCSAEGLGDPQDTQYF. CDR3 DNA (partial): TGCACCTGCAGTGCAGAAGGACTGGGGGACCCCCAAGAC. The full variable domain, rest sourced from reference TRBV1 and TRBJ2-5, is VTLLEQNPRWRLVPRGQAVNLRCILKNSQYPWMSWYQQDLQKQLQWLFTLRSPGDKEVKSLPGADYLATRVTDTELRLQVANMSQGRTLYCTCSAEGLGDPQDTQYFGPGTRLLVL.

This clone showed up just a few times. The genes and germline here are from mouse. The CDR3 extends 4 residues past the end of the read, so its final part is completed from the germline J gene. The chain couples TRBV13-3 to TRBJ2-1, with TRBD1 matching 9 bases. Germline values: CDR1 NNHDY, CDR2 SYVADS. This CDR3 region has 17 residues. With 0 bases clipped from V and 3 bases from J, the junction kept 7 bases outside the gene matches. CDR3 loop: CASSDAGQGNIYAEQFF. Partial CDR3 DNA: TGTGCCAGCAGTGATGCAGGACAGGGGAACATCTATGCT.

This clone was picked up a small number of times. The listed genes are named as in mouse. The read comes to an end 4 residues before the CDR3 does, leaving the germline J gene to fill in the end. This chain links TRBV12-1 with TRBJ1-1, with D possibly matching TRBD1 (5 bases). The ends were cut back, 0 bases at V and 0 bases at J, with 7 bases in the middle. Germline V gene lookup returns CDR1 SGHSN and CDR2 HYEKVE. There are 14 residues in the CDR3. CDR3 DNA (partial): TGTGCCAGCTCTCTCGGGGGGGCAAACACA. It translates to CASSLGGANT. The full CDR3 protein is CASSLGGANTEVFF.

Comment on this clone: The gene names given are mouse names. The missing CDR3 end, 4 residues past where the read stops, is filled in from the germline J gene. The rearrangement uses TRBV1 and TRBJ1-1, with 10 nucleotides matching TRBD1. V lost 5 bases, J lost 3 bases, and 6 bases stayed unmatched. The CDR3 contains 15 residues. The V gene's germline CDR1 is NSQYPW and CDR2 LRSPGD (reference sequence). The sequenced part of the CDR3 DNA is TGCACCTGCAGTCCTTGGACAGGGGGGGACACA. Encoded protein: CTCSPWTGGDT. The CDR3 in its entirety is CTCSPWTGGDTEVFF.

In the case of this clone: Mouse gene names and germline throughout. The read stops 4 residues short of the end of the CDR3; the missing end is completed from the germline J gene. The V gene is TRBV13-3, the J gene TRBJ2-1, with D perhaps matching TRBD1 (5 bases). V was shortened by 3 bases and J by 6 bases, with 10 bases between the two germline ends. Per the germline V gene, CDR1 is NNHDY and CDR2 is SYVADS. The CDR3 has 13 amino acids. CDR3 residues: CASSVRVGAEQFF. CDR3 DNA (partial): TGTGCCAGCAGTGTCAGGGTTGGTGCT.

Points on this clone: Gene labels here are mouse ones. The sequenced fragment ends 4 residues before the CDR3 boundary, so the rest is inferred from the germline J gene. The chain is built from TRBV19 and TRBJ2-1, with 12 bases that match TRBD1. CDR3 length equals 15 residues. The germline CDR1 and CDR2 sequences are FNHDT and SITEND (reference sequence). Incomplete CDR3 DNA: TGTGCCAGCAGTATCCGGGACAGGGGGCGAGCT. It encodes CASSIRDRGRA. The CDR3, in full, reads CASSIRDRGRAEQFF.

This clone has more than one count but fewer than ten. The genes are named according to mouse. The CDR3 is cut off 4 residues early in the read; its end comes from the germline J gene. This chain uses TRBV13-3 with TRBJ2-2; TRBD1 aligns across 12 bases. From germline, CDR1 is NNHDY and CDR2 SYVADS. With V trimmed by 1 base and J by 4 bases, 5 bases remained unmatched. The CDR3 extends over 17 amino acids. CDR3 sequence reads: CASSDRDRGPGTGQLYF. The part of the CDR3 DNA that was read is TGTGCCAGCAGTGATAGGGACAGGGGGCCGGGCACCGGG. The full variable domain, completed using reference TRBV13-3 and TRBJ2-2, is EAAVTQSPRSKVAVTGGKVTLSCHQTNNHDYMYWYRQDTGHGLRLIHYSYVADSTEKGDIPDGYKASRPSQENFSLILELASLSQTAVYFCASSDRDRGPGTGQLYFGEGSKLTVL.

In its sample, this clone was seen many times. Germline and genes here are mouse. The read halts 4 residues ahead of the CDR3 end, with the missing end drawn from the germline J gene. The rearrangement joins TRBV13-3 to TRBJ2-1; 7 bases line up with TRBD1. The length of the CDR3 is 14 residues. Germline V gives CDR1 NNHDY, CDR2 SYVADS. CDR3 DNA (partial): TGTGCCAGCAGTGAGTCGACAGGGAGAGCT. Translating it yields CASSESTGRA. The CDR3 reads in full as CASSESTGRAEQFF.

A word on this clone: Mouse germline and gene names are used. CDR3 DNA (partial): TGTGCCAGCAGTTCGGGACAGGGGAAGAAT. Encoded protein: CASSSGQGKN. The CDR3 in full is CASSSGQGKNEQYF. The chain couples TRBV14 to TRBJ2-7; 10 bases line up with TRBD1. The read finishes 4 residues shy of the CDR3 end, and the germline J gene is used to complete it. Germline V gene data show CDR1 as SGHDT and CDR2 as FRDEAV. The CDR3 length is 14 residues.

This clone was seen only a few times. Any gene name here is a mouse gene name. The read gets to within 4 residues of the CDR3 end, and the germline J gene fills in the rest. The chain uses TRBV19 and TRBJ1-2, with D possibly matching TRBD1 (5 bases). V gave up 5 bases and J gave up 0 bases, with 8 bases separating them. The CDR3 is made up of 13 amino acids. Looked up from germline, CDR1 is FNHDT and CDR2 is SITEND (reference sequence). Incomplete CDR3 DNA: TGTGCCAGCAGCGACAGAACAAACTCC. It encodes CASSDRTNS. The complete CDR3 protein is CASSDRTNSDYTF.

A note on this clone: The protein in this entry is translated from the DNA; at residue 12 it differs from the protein listed in TCRdb. Germline and genes: mouse. Sequencing ends 3 residues short of the CDR3 end; the germline J gene provides the rest. The rearrangement uses TRBV13-1 and TRBJ1-6, with 7 bases matching TRBD1. TRBJ1-6 is identified as an open reading frame with a role that is uncertain. The CDR3 spans 15 residues. V lost 5 bases, J lost 7 bases, and 9 bases stayed unmatched. Germline CDR1 reads NSHNY; CDR2 reads SYGAGN. CDR3 protein: CASSPDRAMNSPLYF. The covered CDR3 bases are TGTGCCAGCAGCCCCGACAGGGCGATGAATTCGCCC.

This clone was seen a few times. Gene labels here are mouse ones. The read gets to within 4 residues of the CDR3 end, and the germline J gene fills in the rest. The chain has TRBV13-2 and TRBJ2-5; possible D gene TRBD2, 5 bases. The germline V gene encodes CDR1 NNHNN and CDR2 SYGAGS (reference sequence). This CDR3 spans 14 amino acids. Trimming removed 1 base from V and 3 bases from J, with 9 bases in between. The CDR3 DNA, read in part, is TGTGCCAGCGGTGATCTATGGGGACAAGAC. It translates to CASGDLWGQD. The CDR3 as a whole reads CASGDLWGQDTQYF.

There are a few counts of this clone. The junction shows a germline mismatch at one end, possibly a read error. The gene names here belong to mouse. The read stops 4 residues short of the end of the CDR3; the missing end is completed from the germline J gene. V is TRBV1 and J is TRBJ1-1; D not resolved. Germline values: CDR1 NSQYPW, CDR2 LRSPGD (reference sequence). The CDR3 runs 15 residues. The CDR3 reads CTCSSDAETNTEVFF. The part of the CDR3 DNA that was read is TGCACCTGCAGTTCAGATGCAGAAACAAACACA.

A remark on this clone: The gene names here belong to mouse. The sequenced CDR3 bases are TGTGCCAGCAGTATCAGGGGGCCATCAGAA. Its translation: CASSIRGPSE. In full, the CDR3 reads CASSIRGPSETLYF. The chain joins TRBV19 to TRBJ2-3; 8 bases line up with TRBD1. The CDR3 end lies 4 residues beyond the end of the read and is filled in from the germline J gene. Germline V CDR1 and CDR2: FNHDT, SITEND (reference sequence). The length of the CDR3 is 14 residues. J gave up 4 bases and V 2 bases, and 3 bases lay outside the gene matches.

Comments on this clone: The genes and germline here are from mouse. The CDR3 is cut off 4 residues early in the read; its end comes from the germline J gene. The chain has TRBV13-2 and TRBJ2-1; 7 bases fit TRBD2. With V trimmed by 2 bases and J by 4 bases, 3 bases remained unmatched. The germline CDR1 and CDR2 sequences are NNHNN and SYGAGS (reference sequence). The CDR3 is 14 residues long. CDR3 loop: CASGEAGGYAEQFF. The sequenced CDR3 bases are TGTGCCAGCGGTGAAGCTGGGGGTTATGCT.